This T cell receptor beta chain was observed in a study of identical twins (TCRdb year 2016). Study-level background: The study deep-sequenced TCR alpha and beta repertoires from monozygotic twins, unrelated adults of various ages and cord blood to test whether fetal clonotypes persist. To rule out contamination, the twin experiments were replicated at different times with different library preparation protocols. What the research found in general, with its limitations: Abundant cord blood beta clonotypes had fewer insertions, young adult naive repertoires showed a similar but weaker trend, and memory repertoires showed no such trend. Conclusions relied on cross-sectional statistical analysis, since the same donors could not be followed over many years. Excess twin sharing in beta out-of-frame sequences was weaker because fewer shared sequences lowered the signal-to-noise ratio. Zero-insertion analyses could be partly confounded by invariant T cells such as MAIT and iNKT, although diverse VJ usage argued against such confounding for most clonotypes. Out-of-frame TCR alpha sequences shared between twins showed an excess of low generation-probability sequences compared with coincidental sharing between unrelated individuals. In monozygotic twins, out-of-frame TCR alpha sharing was systematically underestimated by recombination models, although the models agreed with sharing between unrelated individuals.

The CDR3, from cysteine to phenylalanine, totals 13 residues. The kept DNA is CDR3 alone, 39 bases in frame from the first base. Based on the germline V gene, the CDR1 and CDR2 sequences are SNHLY and FYNNEI. The V and J ends are trimmed by 8 bases and 0 bases, leaving 10 bases between them. Every donor was a healthy Caucasian. Miltenyi CD45RO+ enrichment and human naive T-cell isolation kits were used to isolate memory (CD45RO+) and naive T cells from PBMC. The receptor library was made with 5' RACE. TCRdb records Illumina HiSeq 2000 as the sequencer. A universal primer binding site was introduced by template switching, and a unique molecular identifier was present in the final cDNA, enabling accurate counting of TCR cDNA molecules. Specific primers in the conserved constant-segment region were used to synthesize first-strand cDNA for TCR alpha and beta chains. To control for contamination, every cDNA library was double barcoded, receiving both a SMART-Mk sample barcode and Illumina barcodes. Two successive PCR steps introduced TruSeq adapter sequences along with Illumina sample barcodes. TCR alpha and beta cDNA libraries were sequenced on the Illumina HiSeq platform with custom primers. The authors' analysis ran thus. Raw reads were processed with MiGEC to extract unique molecular identifiers, and MiXCR was used to determine CDR3 positions. For each individual, recombination models were inferred using an EM algorithm with the repgenHMM and IGoR tools. Shared clonotypes were analyzed with the tcR package in R, and sharing was normalized by the product of cloneset sizes. To study raw recombination without the effects of thymic and clonal selection, out-of-frame nonproductive sequences were analyzed. The raw public reads went through TCRdb reprocessing: fastp at Q25, MiXCR clone calling, in-frame beta chains kept. Entries that share a CDR3 protein sequence are merged under the most common genes and DNA. For this entry, the V and J calls and clone size follow TCRdb and not the study's own pipeline. This sample holds 150,000 or so distinct CDR3 sequences; 3% to 4.5% were observed only once. Clones ranked in the top ten supply approximately 7.7% of the sample.

This clonotype was observed a few times. Its antigen has not been determined. No much larger clone is present one base from it, and per-base qualities are unavailable. This TCR was sampled from a young man in good health. Recombination joined TRBV2 with TRBJ1-1, with the D gene not clear enough to name. Sequencing was performed on memory T cells sorted from blood. The cell subset or site label here, explained by the study, means: CD45RO+ enriched T cells. The DNA is TGTGCCAGCTCCGGGAGTATGAACACTGAAGCTTTCTTT. Translation gives CASSGSMNTEAFF.